A selection of T cell receptor beta chains follows, all from one sample in a study of blood T cell repertoires in COVID-19. Profiling relied on immunoSEQ multiplex PCR, and the TCRdb table lists in-frame clones only, not all of them. This table has approximately 160,000 clones, 84% appearing once. The source material was peripheral blood. The source is a woman aged 80 or over with acute or convalescent COVID-19. Each CDR3 is given with its conserved first and last residue. D genes are given only for firm matches. Clone size is not always given. Where it is, it says once, few, many or a class for expanded clones.

TRBV2	NA	TRBJ1-2	NA	TGTGCCAGCTGTAACAGAGACTATGGCTACACCTTC	CASCNRDYGYTF
TRBV6-5	NA	TRBJ2-7	TRBD1	TGTGCCAGCATGACGCAGGGGGCGCTCTACGAGCAGTACTTC	CASMTQGALYEQYF
TRBV10-3	NA	TRBJ1-2	NA	TGTGCCATCACTGAAGACCAGGCCCTCCGTGGCTACACCTTC	CAITEDQALRGYTF
TRBV7-2	NA	TRBJ2-3	TRBD2	TGTGCCAGCAGCTTAGCGTGGACTAGCGGGGCAGATACGCAGTATTTT	CASSLAWTSGADTQYF
TRBV14	NA	TRBJ2-7	NA	TGTGCCAGCAGCCTTGGACACACCTACGAGCAGTACTTC	CASSLGHTYEQYF
TRBV7-2	NA	TRBJ2-3	TRBD2	TGTGCCAGCAGCTTGATGGGACTAGCGGGGGGGCTTGGAGATACGCAGTATTTT	CASSLMGLAGGLGDTQYF
TRBV19	NA	TRBJ2-3	TRBD1	TGTGCCAGTAGTACTCAACAGGGGCGCACAGATACGCAGTATTTT	CASSTQQGRTDTQYF
TRBV2	few	TRBJ1-1	TRBD1	TGTGCCAGCAGTGGTGGACAGGGGAACACTGAAGCTTTCTTT	CASSGGQGNTEAFF
TRBV29-1	NA	TRBJ2-4	TRBD1	TGCAGCGGCAGGGGGATAGCCAAAAACATTCAGTACTTC	CSGRGIAKNIQYF
TRBV7-2	NA	TRBJ1-2	NA	TGTGCCAGCAGCTTAGGGGGGCAATATGGCTACACCTTC	CASSLGGQYGYTF
TRBV14	NA	TRBJ2-3	NA	TGTGCCACCACCCCGCGGGCTAGCACAGATACGCAGTATTTT	CATTPRASTDTQYF
TRBV9	NA	TRBJ1-6	NA	TGTGCCAGCAGCGCCCCACGGGGGAATTCACCCCTCCACTTT	CASSAPRGNSPLHF
TRBV4-2	few	TRBJ2-7	TRBD1	TGTGCCAGCAGCCAAGGGGACAGGACCGGGAAAGGTAACTCCTACGAGCAGTACTTC	CASSQGDRTGKGNSYEQYF
TRBV27	NA	TRBJ1-1	NA	TGTGCCAGCAGTCCAAGCACAGTGAACACTGAAGCTTTCTTT	CASSPSTVNTEAFF
TRBV2	NA	TRBJ1-6	NA	TGTGCCAGCCGCCTTACCAAACAGTCGACCAATTCACCCCTCCACTTT	CASRLTKQSTNSPLHF
TRBV11-2	NA	TRBJ2-7	NA	TGTGCCAGCAGCTTAGACGTCGGGAGCTCCTACGAGCAGTACTTC	CASSLDVGSSYEQYF
TRBV10-3	NA	TRBJ1-2	TRBD1	TGTGCCATCAGTGAGATTATCGGACAGGAAACGGGGTTAGGCTATGGCTACACCTTC	CAISEIIGQETGLGYGYTF
TRBV5-6	NA	TRBJ1-3	NA	TGTGCCAGCAGCTTAGGAGCAGGGGCTCCGGGAAACACCATATATTTT	CASSLGAGAPGNTIYF
TRBV27	NA	TRBJ2-3	TRBD2	TGTGCCAGCAGTTTAGGGGCGGGAGTGGGTAATACGCAGTATTTT	CASSLGAGVGNTQYF
TRBV27	NA	TRBJ2-5	TRBD1	TGTGCCAGCAGTTTCGGACAGGGTCGTTGGGCCCAGTACTTC	CASSFGQGRWAQYF
TRBV14	NA	TRBJ1-2	NA	TGTGCCAGCAGCCAAGCAGGGGTTACCTATGGCTACACCTTC	CASSQAGVTYGYTF
TRBV28	once	TRBJ1-1	NA	TGTGCCAGCAGTTTATGGAGGGTTAGGAACACTGAAGCTTTCTTT	CASSLWRVRNTEAFF
TRBV7-2	NA	TRBJ2-3	NA	TGTGCCAGCAGCTCTAGACTAGTCCCAGATACGCAGTATTTT	CASSSRLVPDTQYF
TRBV6-2/TRBV6-3	NA	TRBJ2-5	NA	TGTGCCAGCAGTTACCCCACGTGGGCGGCGGGACTGGGGGAGACCCAGTACTTC	CASSYPTWAAGLGETQYF
TRBV4-1	few	TRBJ1-6	TRBD1	TGCGCCAGCAGCCGCGAATTGGTGACAGGGGGCTTCTCCTATAATTCACCCCTCCACTTT	CASSRELVTGGFSYNSPLHF
TRBV5-1	NA	TRBJ2-1	TRBD2	TGCGCCAGCAGCCCACTAGCGGGGTACAATGAGCAGTTCTTC	CASSPLAGYNEQFF
TRBV7-7	NA	TRBJ2-1	NA	TGTGCTAGCAGCTTAAGTTTAGCCAATGAGCAGTTCTTC	CASSLSLANEQFF
TRBV28	NA	TRBJ1-6	NA	TGTGCCAGCAGTTTGCGGGCGAACAATTCACCCCTCCACTTT	CASSLRANNSPLHF
TRBV5-1	few	TRBJ2-7	NA	TGCGCCAGCAGCTTCGGGGAACCGGTCGGGGAGCAGTACTTC	CASSFGEPVGEQYF
TRBV14	NA	TRBJ1-1	NA	TGTGCCAGCAGCCAAGTTAGGGGGTTTGGCACTGAAGCTTTCTTT	CASSQVRGFGTEAFF
TRBV5-4	NA	TRBJ1-1	TRBD1	TGTGCCAGCAGCTTCATGACAGGGCTGAACACTGAAGCTTTCTTT	CASSFMTGLNTEAFF
TRBV10-2	NA	TRBJ2-7	NA	TGCGCCAGCAGTGAGTTACACAGGTTTGTGAGCTCCTACGAGCAGTACTTC	CASSELHRFVSSYEQYF
TRBV19	NA	TRBJ1-5	TRBD1	TGTGCCAGTATGACCCGAACAGGGGTAAATCAGCCCCAGCATTTT	CASMTRTGVNQPQHF
TRBV7-9	NA	TRBJ2-3	TRBD1	TGTGCCAGCAGCCCGGGGTATCGGACAGGGGCAGATACGCAGTATTTT	CASSPGYRTGADTQYF
TRBV4-1	NA	TRBJ2-1	NA	TGCGCCAGCAGCCAACCGGTGAGGAGGGCCAATGAGCAGTTCTTC	CASSQPVRRANEQFF
TRBV5-1	NA	TRBJ1-6	TRBD1	TGCGCCAGCAGCTTTGAACAGGGGGCCGTATCCTATAATTCACCCCTCCACTTT	CASSFEQGAVSYNSPLHF
TRBV25-1	few	TRBJ1-3	NA	TGTGCCAGCAGTGATTGGGCGTGGGGGACACGCTCTGGAAACACCATATATTTT	CASSDWAWGTRSGNTIYF